One sample yielded the 27 T cell receptor beta chains listed below, sequenced in a study of T-cell reconstitution after alpha-beta-depleted transplantation in children. Study-wide results and limits: T cells produced anew were the main source of T-cell counts and diversity one year after transplant.

A TCRbeta library incorporating unique molecular identifiers was prepared. MiXCR, run by TCRdb on the PCR reads, gives a single entry per CDR3 protein. The top ten clones hold approximately 9.1% of a sample with approximately 300,000 distinct CDR3 sequences, just over 7.5% of them seen once. The antigens these receptors bind are not known. The material sequenced was peripheral blood, taken 360 days after TCRalphabeta/CD19-depleted stem cell transplant. These receptor sequences come from a female patient under 10 years old who had a stem cell transplant for Fanconi anemia, so the T cells may come from the graft donor.

In this sample, this clonotype turned up a few times. The chain joins TRBV20-1 to TRBJ2-7; tentatively, D is TRBD1 (5 bases). CDR1 and CDR2 (germline): DFQATT, SNEGSKA (reference sequence). The CDR3 totals 12 residues. Trimming took 5 bases from V and 1 from J, leaving 9 bases between them. The CDR3 DNA reads as TGCAGTGCTCCCGCAGGGTCCTACGAGCAGTACTTC. Translated: CSAPAGSYEQYF.

The J gene is TRBJ2-7, the V gene TRBV6-8; 9 bases line up with TRBD1. Germline V gene sequence: CDR1 MNHGY, CDR2 SAAAGT. The CDR3 length is 16 residues. Unmatched junction bases numbered 16, after V lost 7 bases and J lost 6 bases. The CDR3 is CASIRTGTGKRGEQYV. CDR3 in DNA: TGTGCCAGCATTAGAACCGGGACAGGGAAACGAGGCGAGCAGTACGTC.

A note on this clonotype: This clone may be a read error of a much larger clone one base away. This chain links TRBV18 with TRBJ2-7; maybe TRBD2 (5 bases). Per the germline V gene, CDR1 is KGHSH and CDR2 is LQKENI. The CDR3 has 14 amino acids. CDR3 sequence (DNA): TGTGGCAGCTCACCCATGAGGGACTCCTACGAGCAGTACTTC. It yields the protein CGSSPMRDSYEQYF. The complete variable domain, with remaining parts taken from reference TRBV18 and TRBJ2-7, reads NAGVMQNPRHLVRRRGQEARLRCSPMKGHSHVYWYRQLPEEGLKFMVYLQKENIIDESGMPKERFSAEFPKEGPSILRIQQVVRGDSAAYFCGSSPMRDSYEQYFGPGTRLTVT.

This clonotype was counted many times. The chain has TRBV7-2 and TRBJ2-3, with D possibly called TRBD1 or TRBD2 (6 bases each). The germline gives CDR1 SGHTA, CDR2 FQGNSA. The V end lost 3 bases, the J end lost 4 bases, and 14 bases lay between the germline ends. This CDR3 contains 15 residues. The CDR3 nucleotides read TGTGCCAGCAGCTTCTATAGGGGGGCCCCAGATACGCAGTATTTT. Protein product: CASSFYRGAPDTQYF.

This clonotype was seen repeatedly, ten times or more. The CDR3 sequence: CSVSPRGDTQYF. The CDR3 nucleotides read TGCAGCGTTTCCCCGCGGGGGGATACGCAGTATTTT. The chain couples TRBV29-1 to TRBJ2-3, with 7 bases fitting TRBD2. Germline V gives CDR1 SQVTM, CDR2 ANQGSEA. V lost 5 bases and J lost 6; bases outside the gene matches: 5. The CDR3 contains 12 residues.

This clonotype was counted at least ten times. The rearrangement links TRBV5-1 to TRBJ1-1; TRBD1 aligns across 8 bases. V dropped 1 base and J dropped 1; count of bases not matched to a gene: 6. CDR1 and CDR2 (germline): SGHRS, YFSETQ. The CDR3 has 16 residues. The CDR3 protein is CASSLSQGAQNTEAFF. DNA for the CDR3: TGCGCCAGCAGCTTGTCCCAGGGGGCGCAGAACACTGAAGCTTTCTTT.

This clonotype was detected only a few times. One junction end does not reproduce the germline sequence, and a read error may be involved. The chain joins TRBV11-1 to TRBJ1-2; no firm D call. Per the germline V gene, CDR1 is SGHAT and CDR2 is FQDESV (reference sequence). The CDR3 totals 11 residues. This CDR3 reads CASSSPKWVIF. CDR3 DNA: TGTGCCAGCAGCTCGCCTAAATGGGTCATCTTC.

This clonotype occurred a few times. CDR3 loop: CASIRARGATDTQYF. The CDR3 DNA reads TGTGCCAGCATCCGGGCTCGAGGGGCCACAGATACGCAGTATTTT. The genes are TRBV2 and TRBJ2-3, with D perhaps being TRBD1 or TRBD2 (5 bases each). CDR3 size: 15 residues. V lost 7 bases, J lost 2 bases, and 16 bases lay in between. In germline, CDR1 is SNHLY, CDR2 FYNNEI. Based on the CDR3 plus reference TRBV2 and TRBJ2-3, the full variable domain is EPEVTQTPSHQVTQMGQEVILRCVPISNHLYFYWYRQILGQKVEFLVSFYNNEISEKSEIFDDQFSVERPDGSNFTLKIRSTKLEDSAMYFCASIRARGATDTQYFGPGTRLTVL.

This clonotype was seen repeatedly, ten times or more. The chain couples TRBV27 to TRBJ2-5; 9 nucleotides line up with TRBD2. Unmatched junction bases numbered 3, after V lost 1 base and J lost 3 bases. This CDR3 spans 15 amino acids. Germline values: CDR1 MNHEY, CDR2 SMNVEV (reference sequence). The CDR3 sequence: CASSLWRGGEETQYF. Here the CDR3 DNA reads TGTGCCAGCAGTTTATGGCGGGGGGGTGAAGAGACCCAGTACTTC.

This clonotype was detected ten times or more. The chain employs TRBV12-3 or TRBV12-4 and TRBJ2-1, with 9 nucleotides matching TRBD2. This CDR3 has 15 amino acids. Losses at the gene ends were 7 bases for V and 0 bases for J; bases not matched to a gene: 4. CDR3 coding DNA: TGTGCCAGCATCGATAGCGGGGGCTCCTACAATGAGCAGTTCTTC. It codes for CASIDSGGSYNEQFF.

CDR3 in amino acids: CASSEKGPGLAGTYEQYF. CDR3 DNA: TGTGCCAGCAGTGAAAAGGGTCCGGGACTAGCGGGTACCTACGAGCAGTACTTC. The chain links TRBV6-1 to TRBJ2-7; 12 bases align to TRBD2. The germline gives CDR1 MNHNS, CDR2 SASEGT. The CDR3 loop spans 18 amino acids. The J segment lost 2 bases and the V segment lost 2 bases, leaving 10 bases of the junction unmatched.

The chain joins TRBV25-1 to TRBJ1-2; tentatively, D is TRBD1 (5 bases). V gave up 5 bases and J gave up 5 bases, with 12 bases separating them. From germline, CDR1 is MGHDK and CDR2 SYGVNS. The length of the CDR3 is 13 residues. This chain's CDR3 is CASSPRTQYGYTF. In nucleotides, the CDR3 is TGTGCCAGCAGTCCTAGGACACAATATGGCTACACCTTC.

The rearrangement joins TRBV20-1 to TRBJ2-4; D unclear. V was trimmed by 0 bases and J by 8 bases, leaving 14 bases between them. This CDR3 has 14 amino acids. The germline V gene encodes CDR1 DFQATT and CDR2 SNEGSKA (reference sequence). The CDR3 spells CSARDREWGYIQYF. CDR3 sequence (DNA): TGCAGTGCTAGAGATCGAGAGTGGGGATACATTCAGTACTTC.

The sample holds a few counts of this clonotype. The genes are TRBV7-2 and TRBJ1-2, with a possible D match to TRBD1 (6 bases). Germline CDR1 is SGHTA and CDR2 is FQGNSA. This CDR3 spans 14 amino acids. The V and J ends lost 1 base and 7 bases respectively, with 13 bases between them. CDR3 residues: CASSLELNRAGYTF. CDR3 coding DNA: TGTGCCAGCAGCTTAGAGCTGAACAGGGCTGGCTACACCTTC.

This clonotype was recorded at least ten times. The chain links TRBV20-1 to TRBJ2-3; the D call may be TRBD1 or TRBD2 (5 bases each). This CDR3 has 16 amino acids. Germline loops: CDR1 DFQATT, CDR2 SNEGSKA (reference sequence). Trimming stripped 0 bases from V and 6 bases from J, with 19 bases between. CDR3 in amino acids: CSARDDEGPRLDTQYF. In DNA form, the CDR3 reads TGCAGTGCTAGAGACGACGAGGGACCGCGTCTGGATACGCAGTATTTT.

Many counts were recorded for this clonotype. The V and J genes are TRBV20-1 and TRBJ2-7, with 11 positions matching TRBD2. The CDR3 extends over 15 amino acids. Trimming cost V 1 base and J 4 bases; bases outside gene matches: 6. CDR1 and CDR2 (germline): DFQATT, SNEGSKA (reference sequence). CDR3 region: CSARGTSGGAYEQYF. In nucleotides, the CDR3 is TGCAGTGCTAGAGGAACTAGCGGGGGTGCATACGAGCAGTACTTC.

This clonotype was counted ten times or more. This rearrangement joins TRBV4-1 to TRBJ2-5, with unresolved D. V was trimmed by 5 bases and J by 2 bases, leaving 15 bases between them. Germline V gene data show CDR1 as MGHRA and CDR2 as YSYEKL. There are 15 residues in the CDR3. The CDR3, as DNA: TGCGCCAGCAGCTTTTACCCCTTGCTTCAAGAGACCCAGTACTTC. Translated, it gives CASSFYPLLQETQYF.

This clonotype was seen at least ten times. CDR3 sequence reads: CSALMGGGEKLFF. In DNA form, the CDR3 reads TGCAGTGCCTTGATGGGAGGAGGTGAAAAACTGTTTTTT. J is TRBJ1-4 and V is TRBV20-1; D uncertain. Germline V gives CDR1 DFQATT, CDR2 SNEGSKA (reference sequence). This CDR3 is 13 amino acids long. With 6 bases removed from V and 7 bases from J, the gap between germline ends came to 15 bases.

This clonotype was counted only a few times. This chain uses TRBV9 with TRBJ1-2; maybe TRBD1 (5 bases). Per germline, CDR1 SGDLS and CDR2 YYNGEE. V was trimmed by 5 bases and J by 5 bases, leaving 16 bases between them. This CDR3 has 14 amino acids. CDR3: CASSPEGLRYGYTF. The CDR3 coding sequence is TGTGCCAGCAGTCCGGAGGGGCTGCGATATGGCTACACCTTC.

This clonotype was observed at least ten times. The chain combines TRBV27 with TRBJ2-1, with D perhaps assigned TRBD1 or TRBD2 (5 bases each). CDR1 and CDR2 (germline): MNHEY, SMNVEV (reference sequence). Deletions cut 4 bases from V and 4 bases from J, with 17 bases between. This CDR3 has 16 amino acids. CDR3 nucleotides: TGTGCCAGCAGTTCATGGGTCGGGGCCGTGTACAATGAGCAGTTCTTC. Its protein is CASSSWVGAVYNEQFF.

This chain links TRBV7-3 with TRBJ2-7; tentatively, D is TRBD2 (5 bases). The CDR3 contains 13 residues. Trimming shortened V by 4 bases and J by 3 bases, and 10 bases separated the two germline ends. Germline CDR1 is SGHTA and CDR2 is FQGTGA. The CDR3 sequence: CASSYIGGYEQYF. CDR3 coding DNA: TGTGCCAGCAGCTATATCGGAGGCTACGAGCAGTACTTC.

The V gene is TRBV4-2, the J gene TRBJ2-1; 11 bases are a match to TRBD2. J lost 4 bases, V lost 1 base, and 6 bases had no gene match. From germline, CDR1 is LGHNA and CDR2 YNFKEQ. CDR3 length: 17 residues. The CDR3 DNA follows: TGTGCCAGCAGCCAAGGGGCTAGCGGGGGGTCTTACAATGAGCAGTTCTTC. Translated, it gives CASSQGASGGSYNEQFF.

The chain links TRBV5-1 to TRBJ1-6; no clear D. Germline V CDR1 and CDR2: SGHRS, YFSETQ. The CDR3 is 14 residues long. The V gene lost 4 bases and the J gene lost 7 bases, with 12 bases spanning the gap. The CDR3 is CASSIGLENSPLHF. CDR3 DNA: TGCGCCAGCAGCATTGGACTTGAGAATTCACCCCTCCACTTT.

This clonotype has ten or more counts. This chain joins TRBV5-1 and TRBJ2-5; 8 positions agree with TRBD1. The J segment lost 0 bases and the V segment lost 0 bases, leaving 4 bases of the junction unmatched. Looked up from germline, CDR1 is SGHRS and CDR2 is YFSETQ. CDR3 length: 16 residues. CDR3: CASSLATGAYQETQYF. In nucleotides, the CDR3 is TGCGCCAGCAGCTTGGCGACAGGGGCGTACCAAGAGACCCAGTACTTC.

This sequence joins TRBV20-1 and TRBJ1-5, with a tentative D call TRBD1 (5 bases). The CDR3 has 15 amino acids. The V end was cut by 1 base, the J end by 4 bases, with 14 bases between. Germline V lookup: CDR1 DFQATT, CDR2 SNEGSKA (reference sequence). The CDR3 bases are TGCAGTGCTAGAGTTGGGACGGTCCCGAATCAGCCCCAGCATTTT. Its translation is CSARVGTVPNQPQHF.

This rearrangement joins TRBV14 to TRBJ2-3, with 11 positions matching TRBD1. Trimming removed 2 bases from V and 5 bases from J; junction bases left unmatched: 9. This CDR3 is built from 17 residues. Germline V CDR1 and CDR2: SGHDN, FVKESK. This CDR3 is CASSQPGQGVFKDTQYF. The CDR3 bases are TGTGCCAGCAGCCAACCGGGACAGGGGGTTTTTAAAGATACGCAGTATTTT. The complete variable domain, with remaining parts taken from reference TRBV14 and TRBJ2-3, reads EAGVTQFPSHSVIEKGQTVTLRCDPISGHDNLYWYRRVMGKEIKFLLHFVKESKQDESGMPNNRFLAERTGGTYSTLKVQPAELEDSGVYFCASSQPGQGVFKDTQYFGPGTRLTVL.

The V gene is TRBV20-1, the J gene TRBJ2-5; D remains unclear. The length of the CDR3 is 11 residues. The germline V and J ends were trimmed by 5 bases and 5 bases, with 9 bases remaining between them. CDR1 and CDR2 (germline): DFQATT, SNEGSKA (reference sequence). CDR3 nucleotides: TGCAGTGCTCGGTCCTCGGAGACCCAGTACTTC. This gives the protein CSARSSETQYF.